These 30 T cell receptor beta chains were sequenced from one sample in a study of shared clonotypes between healthy human individuals. Clones were sequenced by immunoSEQ multiplex PCR, and TCRdb holds only the in-frame ones, with some missing. The sample consists of around 990,000 clones, around three quarters of them appearing once. Sequencing was done on a sample of memory CD4+ T cells from PBMCs. The subset here: CD45RA-negative fraction. Receptors originate from a man aged 18 to 29 in good health. Some clones in this sample may be carry-over from other donors' samples.

This chain connects TRBV5-6 to TRBJ2-2; weak D call: TRBD2 (6 bases). This CDR3 is built from 13 residues. The V gene lost 2 bases and the J gene lost 8 bases, with 10 bases spanning the gap. CDR1 is SGHDT, CDR2 YYEEEE, per germline. CDR3: CASSLRGFGELFF. The CDR3 bases are TGTGCCAGCAGCTTACGGGGGTTTGGGGAGCTGTTTTTT.

The chain has TRBV19 and TRBJ2-7, with TRBD2 matching 13 bases. Germline V gene data show CDR1 as LNHDA and CDR2 as SQIVND (reference sequence). V dropped 5 bases and J dropped 9; count of bases not matched to a gene: 10. This CDR3 spans 15 amino acids. The DNA for the CDR3 is TGTGCCAGTAGTCCTCCGGGACTAGCGGGAAAGATGCAGTACTTC. Its translation: CASSPPGLAGKMQYF. Based on the CDR3 plus reference TRBV19 and TRBJ2-7, the full variable domain is DGGITQSPKYLFRKEGQNVTLSCEQNLNHDAMYWYRQDPGQGLRLIYYSQIVNDFQKGDIAEGYSVSREKKESFPLTVTSAQKNPTAFYLCASSPPGLAGKMQYFGPGTRLTVT.

V and J are TRBV19 and TRBJ1-5, with TRBD1 matching over 7 bases. Germline-derived CDR1 and CDR2 are LNHDA and SQIVND (reference sequence). The CDR3 is 15 residues long. J lost 3 bases, V lost 3 bases, and 5 bases had no gene match. The CDR3 reads CASSISGTVNQPQHF. DNA for the CDR3: TGTGCCAGTAGTATCTCCGGGACAGTCAATCAGCCCCAGCATTTT.

V is TRBV5-4 and J is TRBJ2-5; D possibly uses TRBD1 or TRBD2 (5 bases each). The CDR3 sequence is 13 residues long. The V gene's germline CDR1 is SGHNT and CDR2 YYREEE (reference sequence). V shed 6 bases and J shed 5 bases, with 14 bases lying between them. This CDR3 is CASTTRDAETQYF. The CDR3 region has the DNA TGTGCCAGCACCACCCGGGACGCCGAGACCCAGTACTTC.

This chain uses TRBV28 with TRBJ1-1; a possible D gene is TRBD1 (5 bases). The CDR3 has 12 amino acids. The germline gives CDR1 MDHEN, CDR2 SYDVKM. The V and J ends lost 3 bases and 10 bases respectively, with 12 bases between them. The CDR3 sequence is CASSFPSGLAFF. The CDR3 nucleotides read TGTGCCAGCAGTTTCCCATCAGGGCTAGCTTTCTTT. The variable domain in full, with the rest retrieved from reference TRBV28 and TRBJ1-1, is DVKVTQSSRYLVKRTGEKVFLECVQDMDHENMFWYRQDPGLGLRLIYFSYDVKMKEKGDIPEGYSVSREKKERFSLILESASTNQTSMYLCASSFPSGLAFFGQGTRLTVV.

The chain recombines TRBV6-5 with TRBJ2-7; no reliable D call. The CDR3 consists of 13 residues. Germline V lookup: CDR1 MNHEY, CDR2 SVGAGI. The V end lost 5 bases, the J end lost 1 base, and 9 bases lay between the germline ends. CDR3 nucleotide sequence: TGTGCCAGCAGTCCCTGGCGGTCCTACGAGCAGTACTTC. Its protein is CASSPWRSYEQYF.

This clone appeared a single time. The chain is built from TRBV19 and TRBJ2-7, with D maybe TRBD1 (6 bases). The V gene lost 5 bases and the J gene lost 3 bases, with 17 bases spanning the gap. The germline gives CDR1 LNHDA, CDR2 SQIVND (reference sequence). The CDR3 runs to 15 residues. CDR3 protein: CASSETRWDIYEQYF. The CDR3 DNA is TGTGCCAGTAGTGAGACCCGGTGGGACATCTACGAGCAGTACTTC.

The chain combines TRBV10-3 with TRBJ2-3; TRBD1 is a possible D gene (6 bases). The CDR3 loop spans 15 amino acids. Germline CDR1 reads ENHRY; CDR2 reads SYGVKD. Trimming shortened V by 10 bases and J by 4 bases, and 21 bases separated the two germline ends. Here the CDR3 reads CATAYTGSSADTQYF. DNA for the CDR3: TGTGCCACCGCATACACAGGGTCCTCGGCAGATACGCAGTATTTT.

CDR3 residues: CAWSRYGTGSTDTQYF. The CDR3 nucleotides are TGTGCCTGGAGCCGGTACGGGACAGGGTCGACAGATACGCAGTATTTT. The rearrangement links TRBV30 to TRBJ2-3; the match to TRBD1 covers 9 bases. V was pared by 3 bases and J by 3 bases, with 10 bases of the junction left unmatched. The CDR3 contains 16 residues. In germline, CDR1 is GTSNPN, CDR2 SVGIG (reference sequence). Full variable domain (rest looked up from reference TRBV30 and TRBJ2-3): SQTIHQWPATLVQPVGSPLSLECTVEGTSNPNLYWYRQAAGRGLQLLFYSVGIGQISSEVPQNLSASRPQDRQFILSSKKLLLSDSGFYLCAWSRYGTGSTDTQYFGPGTRLTVL.

This clone was picked up a small number of times. This sequence joins TRBV9 and TRBJ1-2; TRBD1 aligns across 9 bases. The CDR3 length is 21 residues. After removal of 3 bases from V and 6 bases from J, the junction contained 27 bases not matched to a gene. From germline, CDR1 is SGDLS and CDR2 YYNGEE. This chain's CDR3 is CASSAKGAIKQGAPRSDGYTF. The CDR3 DNA reads as TGTGCCAGCAGCGCCAAAGGGGCCATAAAACAGGGGGCCCCAAGGAGTGATGGCTACACCTTC.

In DNA, the CDR3 is TGTGCCAGCAGTTTATGGGGGGCAGGTGGAGACGGCTACACCTTC. Translated: CASSLWGAGGDGYTF. This chain connects TRBV28 to TRBJ1-2, with D perhaps TRBD1 (6 bases). Between the trimmed V and J ends, which lost 0 bases and 8 bases, there was a span of 16 bases. The CDR3 is 15 amino acids. The V gene's germline CDR1 is MDHEN and CDR2 SYDVKM.

About this clone: Additional DNA sequences in this sample encode the identical CDR3. The chain links TRBV5-5 to TRBJ2-1; TRBD2 is a possible D gene (5 bases). CDR1 is SGHKS and CDR2 is YYEKEE in the germline V gene (reference sequence). The CDR3 length is 15 residues. V lost 0 bases to trimming and J lost 0 bases, with 7 bases between them. The CDR3: CASSLGGSSYNEQFF. The CDR3 region has the DNA TGTGCCAGCAGCTTGGGAGGGAGCTCCTACAATGAGCAGTTCTTC.

As regards this clone: Being one base from a much bigger clone, this may be a read error. The CDR3 nucleotides read TGTGCCAGCAGCCTAGGTGATGGCTACGAGCAGTACTTC. Its translation: CASSLGDGYEQYF. The rearrangement joins TRBV11-3 to TRBJ2-7, with D hard to call. The V gene lost 5 bases and the J gene lost 3 bases, with 11 bases spanning the gap. This CDR3 has 13 residues. Germline values: CDR1 SGHNT, CDR2 YENEEA.

This chain joins TRBV2 and TRBJ1-5, with D unresolved. V was shortened by 4 bases and J by 6 bases, with 13 bases between the two germline ends. Germline lookup yields CDR1 SNHLY and CDR2 FYNNEI. The CDR3 is 14 residues long. The CDR3 protein is CASSAVRSGQPQHF. CDR3 nucleotide sequence: TGTGCCAGCAGTGCGGTCAGGTCGGGTCAGCCCCAGCATTTT.

V gene TRBV7-3 combines with J gene TRBJ2-6; the D is unclear. The CDR3 has 13 residues. CDR1 and CDR2 from the germline V gene are SGHTA and FQGTGA. V lost 5 bases, J lost 0 bases, and 2 bases lay in between. The DNA for the CDR3 is TGTGCCAGCAGCACCTCTGGGGCCAACGTCCTGACTTTC. Protein: CASSTSGANVLTF.

This clone turned up a few times. This chain connects TRBV6-1 to TRBJ2-7, with 8 bases fitting TRBD1. CDR3 length equals 13 residues. V shed 6 bases and J 4 bases; nucleotides not matched to a gene: 5. From germline, CDR1 is MNHNS and CDR2 SASEGT. The chain's CDR3 is CASSKTGEYEQYF. The CDR3 bases are TGTGCCAGCAGCAAGACAGGGGAGTACGAGCAGTACTTC.

The chain employs TRBV5-1 and TRBJ2-1; D might be TRBD2 (6 bases). V lost 0 bases and J lost 10, with 14 bases in between. The CDR3 has 14 residues. Germline loops: CDR1 SGHRS, CDR2 YFSETQ. CDR3 sequence reads: CASSLDGGSAEQFF. CDR3 nucleotides: TGCGCCAGCAGCTTGGACGGGGGTTCCGCCGAGCAGTTCTTC.

The DNA of the CDR3 is TGTGCCAGCAGCTTGGGGGGACTAGCGGGGTACCAAGAGACCCAGTACTTC. Translating gives CASSLGGLAGYQETQYF. The genes are TRBV5-4 and TRBJ2-5; 13 positions agree with TRBD2. Per germline, CDR1 SGHNT and CDR2 YYREEE (reference sequence). This CDR3 is 17 amino acids long. The trim removed 0 bases at V and 0 bases at J, leaving 2 bases unmatched.

Worth noting for this clone: Distinct nucleotide sequences in the sample also encode this CDR3. The chain has TRBV20-1 and TRBJ2-7, with D unresolved. V was shortened by 5 bases and J by 1 base, with 0 bases between the two germline ends. Germline CDR1 and CDR2: DFQATT and SNEGSKA (reference sequence). The CDR3 has 9 amino acids. CDR3 coding DNA: TGCAGTGCTTCCTACGAGCAGTACTTC. Translation gives CSASYEQYF.

The genes are TRBV5-1 and TRBJ2-5; 7 bases align to TRBD1. V trimming: 7 bases; J trimming: 2 bases; junction bases outside the gene matches: 11. This CDR3 is built from 15 residues. Germline loops: CDR1 SGHRS, CDR2 YFSETQ. The CDR3 region is CASHRGWRLQETQYF. The CDR3 nucleotides are TGCGCCAGCCACAGGGGATGGCGGCTGCAAGAGACCCAGTACTTC.

The rearrangement joins TRBV7-8 to TRBJ2-2, with D possibly being TRBD1 (7 bases). CDR1 SGHVS and CDR2 FQNEAQ come from the germline V gene. The CDR3 extends over 15 amino acids. Trimming pared 4 bases from V and 6 bases from J, leaving 15 bases between. This CDR3 is CASSSNQGGAGELFF. The CDR3 DNA follows: TGTGCCAGCAGCTCCAATCAGGGGGGAGCCGGGGAGCTGTTTTTT. Full variable domain (rest looked up from reference TRBV7-8 and TRBJ2-2): GAGVSQSPRYKVAKRGQDVALRCDPISGHVSLFWYQQALGQGPEFLTYFQNEAQLDKSGLPSDRFFAERPEGSVSTLKIQRTQQEDSAVYLCASSSNQGGAGELFFGEGSRLTVL.

This sequence joins TRBV7-2 and TRBJ2-7, with D tentatively TRBD1 or TRBD2 (5 bases each). V gave up 1 base and J gave up 2 bases, with 12 bases separating them. Germline V CDR1 and CDR2: SGHTA, FQGNSA. The CDR3 is 15 amino acids. The CDR3 DNA sequence: TGTGCCAGCAGCTTAGTGGGGACGCAGACCTACGAGCAGTACTTC. Translating it yields CASSLVGTQTYEQYF.

This chain connects TRBV5-8 to TRBJ1-4; D might be TRBD1 (6 bases). The CDR3 has 15 residues. Germline V gene lookup returns CDR1 SGHTS and CDR2 YDEGEE. With 3 bases removed from V and 7 bases from J, the gap between germline ends came to 16 bases. CDR3 protein: CASSYSQGLREKLFF. For the CDR3, the DNA is TGTGCCAGCAGCTATTCCCAGGGGTTACGTGAAAAACTGTTTTTT.

The chain employs TRBV6-5 and TRBJ1-3; D is perhaps TRBD1 (6 bases). This CDR3 has 14 amino acids. Germline V gene data show CDR1 as MNHEY and CDR2 as SVGAGI. Trimming took off 5 bases at V and 3 bases at J, with 11 bases between the two ends. CDR3 sequence reads: CASSRTVSGNTIYF. The CDR3 DNA follows: TGTGCCAGCAGTCGGACAGTCAGTGGAAACACCATATATTTT.

The V call is TRBV11-3, the J call TRBJ2-1; the D gene is possibly TRBD1 (7 bases). V lost 0 bases and J lost 9, with 15 bases in between. The length of the CDR3 is 15 residues. The germline V gene has CDR1 SGHNT and CDR2 YENEEA. The CDR3 loop reads CASSLEAGRGAEQFF. The CDR3 bases are TGTGCCAGCAGCTTAGAGGCAGGCAGGGGGGCTGAGCAGTTCTTC.

This clone has a handful of counts. This chain links TRBV10-3 with TRBJ2-3, with a tentative D call TRBD2 (6 bases). V lost 2 bases and J lost 4, with 10 bases in between. Germline V gene lookup returns CDR1 ENHRY and CDR2 SYGVKD. The CDR3 has 14 amino acids. DNA of the CDR3: TGTGCCATCAGTGAGGGGAGGAGTGCAGATACGCAGTATTTT. Translated, it gives CAISEGRSADTQYF.

The J gene is TRBJ2-5, the V gene TRBV15; no reliable D call. The CDR3 spans 12 residues. Germline values: CDR1 LNHNV, CDR2 YYDKDF (reference sequence). V was cut by 9 bases and J by 5 bases, with 13 bases left in between. CDR3 sequence (DNA): TGTGCCACTCGGAGCTCCGGGGAGACCCAGTACTTC. Translation gives CATRSSGETQYF.

A single count supports this clone. This rearrangement joins TRBV19 to TRBJ2-5; 12 bases agree with TRBD1. Unmatched junction bases numbered 11, after V lost 4 bases and J lost 5 bases. The germline V gene encodes CDR1 LNHDA and CDR2 SQIVND (reference sequence). The CDR3 has 17 residues. CDR3 coding DNA: TGTGCCAGTAGTAGTCGGGGGACAGGGGGCGCCGGGGAGACCCAGTACTTC. Translation: CASSSRGTGGAGETQYF. Complete variable domain (other parts from reference TRBV19 and TRBJ2-5): DGGITQSPKYLFRKEGQNVTLSCEQNLNHDAMYWYRQDPGQGLRLIYYSQIVNDFQKGDIAEGYSVSREKKESFPLTVTSAQKNPTAFYLCASSSRGTGGAGETQYFGPGTRLLVL.

J is TRBJ1-1 and V is TRBV5-1; the D gene is possibly TRBD1 (5 bases). The CDR3 runs to 15 residues. Germline loops: CDR1 SGHRS, CDR2 YFSETQ. The germline V and J ends were trimmed by 0 bases and 4 bases, with 13 bases remaining between them. CDR3: CASSLATSGGTEAFF. The CDR3 DNA reads as TGCGCCAGCAGCTTGGCCACATCGGGGGGCACTGAAGCTTTCTTT.

Regarding this clone: Other DNA sequences of this sample code for an identical CDR3. The chain joins TRBV7-9 to TRBJ1-4, with TRBD1 matching over 7 bases. V dropped 1 base and J dropped 2; count of bases not matched to a gene: 1. Germline loops: CDR1 SEHNR, CDR2 FQNEAQ (reference sequence). The CDR3 has 15 amino acids. CDR3 in DNA: TGTGCCAGCAGCTTAGGACAGGGCACTAATGAAAAACTGTTTTTT. Its protein is CASSLGQGTNEKLFF.